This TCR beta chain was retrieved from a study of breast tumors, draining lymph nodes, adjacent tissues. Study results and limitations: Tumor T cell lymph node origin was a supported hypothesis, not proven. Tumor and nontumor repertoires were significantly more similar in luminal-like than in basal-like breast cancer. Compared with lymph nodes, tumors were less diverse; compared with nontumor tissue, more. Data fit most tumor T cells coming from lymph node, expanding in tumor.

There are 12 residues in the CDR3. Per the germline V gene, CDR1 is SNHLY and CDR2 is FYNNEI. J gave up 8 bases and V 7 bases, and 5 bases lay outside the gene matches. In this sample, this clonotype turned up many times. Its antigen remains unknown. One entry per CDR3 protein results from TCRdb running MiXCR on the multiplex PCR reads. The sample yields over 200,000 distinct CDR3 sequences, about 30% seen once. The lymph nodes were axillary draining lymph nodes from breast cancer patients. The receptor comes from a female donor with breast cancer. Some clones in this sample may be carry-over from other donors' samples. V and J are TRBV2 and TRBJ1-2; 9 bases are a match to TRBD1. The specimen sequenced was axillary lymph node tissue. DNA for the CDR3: TGTGCCAGCACCCGGACAGGGGACGGCTACACCTTC. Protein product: CASTRTGDGYTF.